The sequence of this TCR beta chain was determined in a study of cytomegalovirus exposure and HLA in healthy donors. V was trimmed by 4 bases and J by 1 base, leaving 11 bases between them. The CDR3 consists of 14 residues. CDR1 is SGHRS, CDR2 YFSETQ, per germline. The study's findings and limits: Later analysis demonstrated an association between a missense DCLRE1C variant and TCR beta V- and J-gene trimming. When presence/absence was analysed, sequencing depth was taken to be roughly uniform across donors. In most subjects, TCR beta sequences reportedly gave accurate predictions of HLA-A and HLA-B alleles.

This clone was picked up a small number of times. Its antigen remains unidentified. Each donor was healthy, and each was a bone marrow donor. With 60 Vbeta and 13 Jbeta primers, the PCR was carried out. Clones were sequenced by immunoSEQ multiplex PCR, and TCRdb holds only the in-frame ones, with some missing. The table has tens of thousands of clones, around 68% seen once. The V and J genes are TRBV5-1 and TRBJ1-1; D is perhaps TRBD1 (6 bases). Material for sequencing was PBMCs. The source is a woman aged 25 to 39 in good health and CMV-seronegative. This CDR3 reads CASSPGTTNTEAFF. CDR3 in DNA: TGCGCCAGCAGCCCAGGGACAACGAACACTGAAGCTTTCTTT.